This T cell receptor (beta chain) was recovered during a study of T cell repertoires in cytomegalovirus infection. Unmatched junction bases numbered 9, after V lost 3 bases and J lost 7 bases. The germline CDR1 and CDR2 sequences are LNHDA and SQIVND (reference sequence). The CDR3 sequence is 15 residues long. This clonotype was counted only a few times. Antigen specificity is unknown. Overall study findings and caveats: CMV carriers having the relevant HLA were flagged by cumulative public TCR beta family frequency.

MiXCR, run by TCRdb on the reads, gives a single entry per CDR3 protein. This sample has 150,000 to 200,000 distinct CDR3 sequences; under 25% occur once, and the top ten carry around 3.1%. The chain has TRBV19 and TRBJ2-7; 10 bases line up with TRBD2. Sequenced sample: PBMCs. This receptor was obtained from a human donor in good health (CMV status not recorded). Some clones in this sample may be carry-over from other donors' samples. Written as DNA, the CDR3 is TGTGCCAGTAGTATGGCGGCTAGCGGGAGTGGGGAGCAGTACTTC. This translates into CASSMAASGSGEQYF.